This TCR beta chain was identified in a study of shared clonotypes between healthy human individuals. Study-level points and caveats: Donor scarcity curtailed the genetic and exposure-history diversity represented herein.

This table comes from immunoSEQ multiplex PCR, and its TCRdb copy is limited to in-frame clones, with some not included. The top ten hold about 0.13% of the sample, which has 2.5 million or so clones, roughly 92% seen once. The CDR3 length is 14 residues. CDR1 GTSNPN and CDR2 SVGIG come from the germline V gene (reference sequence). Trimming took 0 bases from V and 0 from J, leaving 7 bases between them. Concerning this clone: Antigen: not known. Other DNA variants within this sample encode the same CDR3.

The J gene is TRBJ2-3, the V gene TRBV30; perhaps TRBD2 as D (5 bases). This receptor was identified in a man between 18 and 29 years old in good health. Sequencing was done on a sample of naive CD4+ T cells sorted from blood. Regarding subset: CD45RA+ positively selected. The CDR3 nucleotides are TGTGCCTGGAGTGTCGGCGGGAGCACAGATACGCAGTATTTT. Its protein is CAWSVGGSTDTQYF.